Listed below are T cell receptor beta chains from one sample, sequenced in a study of blood T cell repertoires in COVID-19. Measured with immunoSEQ multiplex PCR; TCRdb has only the in-frame clones, and not every one. The sample includes approximately 240,000 clones, approximately 90% of them seen just once. Sequencing was done on a sample of peripheral blood. These receptors all come from a woman in her 40s who had recovered from COVID-19. Both conserved end residues are part of each CDR3. The order of the fields is J gene, D gene, clone size, V gene, CDR3 protein, CDR3 DNA. A D gene is named only where the DNA matches it firmly. Only some rows state a clone size, as once, few, many or a class for expanded clones.

>TRBJ2-2|NA|NA|TRBV5-6
CASSPTGANTGELFF
TGTGCCAGCAGCCCGACAGGAGCGAACACCGGGGAGCTGTTTTTT
>TRBJ2-1|TRBD2|NA|TRBV7-2
CASSLERTSGEQFF
TGTGCCAGCAGCTTAGAACGGACTAGCGGGGAGCAGTTCTTC
>TRBJ1-2|NA|NA|TRBV30
CAWSFAGNYGYTF
TGTGCCTGGAGTTTCGCGGGGAACTATGGCTACACCTTC
>TRBJ1-5|NA|NA|TRBV19
CASRNPEGYQPQHF
TGTGCCAGTAGGAACCCCGAGGGATATCAGCCCCAGCATTTT
>TRBJ2-3|NA|once|TRBV4-3
CASSPYRDTSTDTQYF
TGCGCCAGCAGCCCGTATAGAGACACTAGCACAGATACGCAGTATTTT
>TRBJ2-5|TRBD2|NA|TRBV5-1
CASSLPGTSGVGETQYF
TGCGCCAGCAGCTTACCCGGGACTAGCGGGGTGGGAGAGACCCAGTACTTC
>TRBJ2-2|NA|NA|TRBV7-7
CASSSYTGELFF
TGTGCTAGCAGCTCCTACACCGGGGAGCTGTTTTTT
>TRBJ1-6|TRBD1|NA|TRBV5-4
CASSFGQGNSPLHF
TGTGCCAGCAGCTTCGGACAGGGGAATTCACCCCTCCACTTT
>TRBJ2-3|TRBD1|NA|TRBV27
CASSLFVTGGADTQYF
TGTGCCAGCAGTTTATTCGTAACAGGGGGAGCAGATACGCAGTATTTT
>TRBJ2-7|NA|medium-sized|TRBV19
CASRGPSYEQYF
TGTGCCAGTAGGGGCCCCTCCTACGAGCAGTACTTC
>TRBJ1-2|NA|NA|TRBV28
CASSLTGNYGYTF
TGTGCCAGCAGTTTAACAGGGAACTATGGCTACACCTTC
>TRBJ2-7|NA|NA|TRBV27
CASTTGSSYEQYF
TGTGCCAGCACAACAGGGAGCTCCTACGAGCAGTACTTC
>TRBJ1-6|NA|NA|TRBV30
CACSTGRPNSPLHF
TGTGCCTGCTCAACAGGTCGCCCTAATTCACCCCTCCACTTT
>TRBJ2-1|TRBD2|NA|TRBV18
CASSPLGLAGVLGYEQFF
TGTGCCAGCTCACCCCTTGGACTAGCGGGAGTGCTGGGCTATGAGCAGTTCTTC
>TRBJ2-1|NA|NA|TRBV12-3/TRBV12-4
CASSLVSSGEQFF
TGTGCCAGCAGTTTAGTAAGTAGCGGTGAGCAGTTCTTC
>TRBJ2-7|NA|NA|TRBV5-8
CASSLHGRSSYEQYF
TGTGCCAGCAGCTTACATGGGAGGTCTTCCTACGAGCAGTACTTC
>TRBJ2-3|TRBD2|NA|TRBV5-1
CASRASPGGISTDTQYF
TGCGCCAGCAGAGCCTCCCCGGGGGGGATATCCACAGATACGCAGTATTTT
>TRBJ2-2|TRBD2|NA|TRBV19
CASMGGSFGELFF
TGTGCCAGTATGGGAGGGTCGTTCGGGGAGCTGTTTTTT
>TRBJ2-4|TRBD1|NA|TRBV7-3
CASSLTGTGVAKNIQYF
TGTGCCAGCAGCTTAACTGGGACAGGGGTGGCCAAAAACATTCAGTACTTC
>TRBJ2-5|NA|NA|TRBV19
CASSIGGGWKETQYF
TGTGCCAGTAGTATAGGAGGGGGATGGAAAGAGACCCAGTACTTC